The present entry profiles one TCR beta chain with its context. No antigen is known for it. These data belong to a study of beta chain features in type 1 diabetes. Study-level points and caveats: Within patients, naive, central memory and Treg TCRB repertoires seemed more similar than within healthy donors.

The trim removed 7 bases at V and 0 bases at J, leaving 5 bases unmatched. This CDR3 spans 15 amino acids. CDR1 MNHNY and CDR2 SVGAGI come from the germline V gene (reference sequence). The whole isolated RNA underwent reverse transcription, so sequencing captured expressed TCRB transcripts. Clones were sequenced by immunoSEQ multiplex PCR, and TCRdb holds only the in-frame ones, with some missing. The sample has over 40,000 clones, over 50% seen once. Populations isolated by sorting all had purity greater than 98%. The V and J genes are TRBV6-6 and TRBJ2-1, with TRBD2 identical over 8 bases. The sequencing input was Tregs from blood. This sequence was found in a woman aged 18-29 years in good health. The CDR3, as DNA: TGTGCCAGCACAACTAGCGGAAGCTCCTACAATGAGCAGTTCTTC. Amino acids: CASTTSGSSYNEQFF.